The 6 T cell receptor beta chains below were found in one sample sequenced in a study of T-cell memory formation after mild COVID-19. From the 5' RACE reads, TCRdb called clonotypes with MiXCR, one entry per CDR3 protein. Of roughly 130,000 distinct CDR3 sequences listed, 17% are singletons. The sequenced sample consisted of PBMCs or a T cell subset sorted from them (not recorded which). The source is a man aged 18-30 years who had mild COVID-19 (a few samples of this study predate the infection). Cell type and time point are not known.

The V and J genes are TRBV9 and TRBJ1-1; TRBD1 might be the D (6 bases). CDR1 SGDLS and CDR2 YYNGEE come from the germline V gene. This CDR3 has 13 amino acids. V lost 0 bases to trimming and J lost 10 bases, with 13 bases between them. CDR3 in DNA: TGTGCCAGCAGCGTAGAGGGGGGGAGGTTAGCTTTCTTT. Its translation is CASSVEGGRLAFF. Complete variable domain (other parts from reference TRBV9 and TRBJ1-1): DSGVTQTPKHLITATGQRVTLRCSPRSGDLSVYWYQQSLDQGLQFLIQYYNGEERAKGNILERFSAQQFPDLHSELNLSSLELGDSALYFCASSVEGGRLAFFGQGTRLTVV.

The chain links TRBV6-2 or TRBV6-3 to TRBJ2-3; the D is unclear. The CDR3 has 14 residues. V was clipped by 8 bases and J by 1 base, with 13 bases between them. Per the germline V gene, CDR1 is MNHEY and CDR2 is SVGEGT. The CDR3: CASYDGTRTDTQYF. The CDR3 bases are TGTGCCAGCTACGACGGCACTCGCACAGATACGCAGTATTTT.

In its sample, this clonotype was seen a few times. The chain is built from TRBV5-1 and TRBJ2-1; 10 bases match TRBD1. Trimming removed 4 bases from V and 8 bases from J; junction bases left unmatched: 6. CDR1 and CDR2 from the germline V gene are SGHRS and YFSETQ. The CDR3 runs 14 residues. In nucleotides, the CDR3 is TGCGCCAGCAGCCGGGCCGGGACAGGGGATGAGCAGTTCTTC. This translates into CASSRAGTGDEQFF. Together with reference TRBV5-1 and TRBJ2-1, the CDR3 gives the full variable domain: KAGVTQTPRYLIKTRGQQVTLSCSPISGHRSVSWYQQTPGQGLQFLFEYFSETQRNKGNFPGRFSGRQFSNSRSEMNVSTLELGDSALYLCASSRAGTGDEQFFGPGTRLTVL.

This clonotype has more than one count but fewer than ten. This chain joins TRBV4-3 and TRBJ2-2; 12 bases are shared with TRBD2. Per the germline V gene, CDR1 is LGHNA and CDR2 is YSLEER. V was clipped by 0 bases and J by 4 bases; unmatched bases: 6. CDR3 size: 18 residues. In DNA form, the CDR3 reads TGCGCCAGCAGCCAAGAGCTAGCGGGGGGGCGGAGCACCGGGGAGCTGTTTTTT. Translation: CASSQELAGGRSTGELFF.

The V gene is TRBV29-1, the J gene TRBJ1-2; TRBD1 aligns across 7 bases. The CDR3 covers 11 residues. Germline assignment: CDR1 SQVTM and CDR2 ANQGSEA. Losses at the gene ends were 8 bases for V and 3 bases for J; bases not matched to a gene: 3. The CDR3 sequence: CSLGTDYGYTF. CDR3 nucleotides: TGCAGCTTGGGGACAGACTATGGCTACACCTTC.

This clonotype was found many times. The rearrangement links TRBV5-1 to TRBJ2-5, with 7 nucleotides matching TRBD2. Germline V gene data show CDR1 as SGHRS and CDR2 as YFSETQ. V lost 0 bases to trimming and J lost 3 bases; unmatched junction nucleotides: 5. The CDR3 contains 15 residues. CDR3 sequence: CASSLDGTTEETQYF. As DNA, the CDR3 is TGCGCCAGCAGCTTGGACGGGACTACCGAAGAGACCCAGTACTTC.